The 29 T cell receptor beta chains below were found in one sample sequenced in a study of tumor-infiltrating lymphocytes in primary liver carcinoma. Total RNA amounting to 500 ng was the source from which TCR beta cDNA was made with a constant-region primer. ARM-PCR was slightly modified, and three nested multiplex PCR rounds with it gave rise to the TCR beta libraries. A C-beta reverse primer was combined with TRBV1-TRBV30 forward primers in the first two PCR rounds, and each round had around 10 cycles. A single record per CDR3 protein comes from TCRdb applying MiXCR to the multiplex PCR reads. The top ten clones hold approximately 50% of a sample with tens of thousands of distinct CDR3 sequences, over 65% of them seen once. Between roughly 17 and 30 mg of unsorted bulk tissue served as the source from which RNA and DNA were co-extracted. The material sequenced was liver tumor tissue from sampling region 2. The subset denotes: tumor region T2, inferior pole. Every receptor here comes from a man aged 40-49 years with primary liver carcinoma and hepatitis B virus infection.

Of note for this clonotype: Relative to the germline gene, one junction end is altered; a read error may explain this. The V gene is TRBV29-1, the J gene TRBJ2-1; D is perhaps TRBD1 (5 bases). Germline CDR1 reads SQVTM; CDR2 reads ANQGSEA. There are 11 residues in the CDR3. Here the CDR3 DNA reads TGCTGCGTTGAAGGGGCGAAGACATGGTTCTTC. It translates to CCVEGAKTWFF.

A note on this clonotype: The CDR3 carries no conserved terminal phenylalanine or tryptophan, so it likely arises from a read error. The chain has TRBV6-2 or TRBV6-3 and TRBJ2-7; D not resolved. This CDR3 region has 12 residues. The germline CDR1 and CDR2 sequences are MNHEY and SVGEGT. CDR3 DNA: TGTGCCAGCAGTAACTCCGCCTACGAGCAGTACATC. This translates into CASSNSAYEQYI.

The chain combines TRBV5-1 with TRBJ1-2; 7 nucleotides align to TRBD1. After removal of 9 bases from V and 2 bases from J, the junction contained 7 bases not matched to a gene. The CDR3 is made up of 13 amino acids. In germline, CDR1 is SGHRS, CDR2 YFSETQ. The CDR3 is CATRLDRNYGYTF. DNA of the CDR3: TGCGCCACTAGGTTGGACAGGAACTATGGCTACACCTTC.

This clonotype was recorded once. The final CDR3 position lacks the conserved phenylalanine or tryptophan, pointing to a likely read error. V is TRBV6-1 and J is TRBJ2-1; D remains ambiguous. Germline V gene sequence: CDR1 MNHNS, CDR2 SASEGT. This CDR3 has 14 amino acids. CDR3 amino acids: CVSPIPLSYNEQFL. CDR3 nucleotides: TGTGTCAGCCCTATCCCGCTCTCCTACAATGAGCAGTTCCTC.

There are a few counts of this clonotype. One junction end does not reproduce the germline sequence, and a read error may be involved. The chain combines TRBV11-2 with TRBJ2-7; weak D call: TRBD2 (5 bases). The CDR3 extends over 15 amino acids. Germline lookup yields CDR1 SGHAT and CDR2 FQNNGV. The CDR3 nucleotides read TGTGTCAGCAGCTTAGAGTCCGGGATCTCTGGTGAGCAATACTTC. Translation: CVSSLESGISGEQYF. Full variable domain (missing parts from reference TRBV11-2 and TRBJ2-7): EAGVAQSPRYKIIEKRQSVAFWCNPISGHATLYWYQQILGQGPKLLIQFQNNGVVDDSQLPKDRFSAERLKGVDSTLKIQPAKLEDSAVYLCVSSLESGISGEQYFGPGTRLTVT.

Points on this clonotype: No conserved phenylalanine or tryptophan is present at the end of the CDR3, so a read error is the likely explanation. It is unclear where the CDR3 begins or ends on the DNA, so no DNA is shown, and the CDR3 is as TCRdb lists it. The chain uses TRBV6-5 and TRBJ1-6; the table's D call, TRBD1, has no DNA check behind it. The germline V gene encodes CDR1 MNHEY and CDR2 SVGAGI. The CDR3 has 17 residues if both end residues are counted. The CDR3 protein is CASSYSQPWTGNSPLHP.

Turning to this clonotype: The CDR3 end shows no conserved phenylalanine or tryptophan, and so a read error is likely. CDR3 nucleotides: TGTGTCAGCAGCGAAGGGACAGGGGGTTCACCCCTCCACTAT. Its protein is CVSSEGTGGSPLHY. The chain uses TRBV5-6 and TRBJ1-6; 11 nucleotides match TRBD1. CDR1 SGHDT and CDR2 YYEEEE come from the germline V gene. This CDR3 is 14 amino acids long.

This clonotype was observed at least ten times. The chain recombines TRBV5-6 with TRBJ1-2; the D is unclear. The CDR3 totals 11 residues. Trimming cost V 0 bases and J 3 bases, with 0 bases left between them. Germline-derived CDR1 and CDR2 are SGHDT and YYEEEE. The CDR3 DNA is TGTGCCAGCAGCTTGGACTATGGCTACACCTTC. This gives the protein CASSLDYGYTF.

Details on this clonotype: At one boundary the junction diverges from the germline segment, which might be a read error. The chain couples TRBV6-1 to TRBJ2-1, with a possible D match to TRBD2 (5 bases). Germline values: CDR1 MNHNS, CDR2 SASEGT. The length of the CDR3 is 16 residues. The DNA of the CDR3 is TGTGCCAGCACCCCTTATCTTAACGGAGGCTACAGTGAGCAGTTCTTC. Its protein product is CASTPYLNGGYSEQFF.

To note about this clonotype: A read error may produce the germline difference seen at one junction end. V gene TRBV11-2 combines with J gene TRBJ1-1, with 9 bases matching TRBD1. CDR1 SGHAT and CDR2 FQNNGV come from the germline V gene. CDR3 length equals 14 residues. For the CDR3, the DNA is TGTGCCAGCAGCCGGGACAGGGTAATGACTGAAGCTCTCTTC. The encoded protein is CASSRDRVMTEALF.

For this clonotype: Since a much larger clone is just one base distant, this may be a read error. This chain links TRBV6-6 with TRBJ2-7; D tentatively fits TRBD1 or TRBD2 (6 bases each). Trimming pared 2 bases from V and 8 bases from J, leaving 19 bases between. The CDR3 is made up of 15 amino acids. Per germline, CDR1 MNHNY and CDR2 SVGAGI (reference sequence). For the CDR3, the DNA is TGTGCCAGCAGTTACCCCGAAGGGGGAGGAGACAAGCAGTACTTC. Translating gives CASSYPEGGGDKQYF.

About this clonotype itself: A read error is possible here, since a much larger clone lies one base away. The rearrangement joins TRBV6-1 to TRBJ2-3; D gene uncertain. CDR1 is MNHNS and CDR2 is SASEGT in the germline V gene. This CDR3 spans 11 amino acids. CDR3 sequence (DNA): TGTGCCAGCAGTCAAACAGATACGCACTATTTT. Its translation is CASSQTDTHYF.

This clonotype was seen once. Mismatch with germline at one junction end may stem from a read error. The chain has TRBV6-1 and TRBJ2-3; D is uncertain. CDR1 is MNHNS and CDR2 is SASEGT in the germline V gene. This CDR3 region has 15 residues. CDR3 loop: CARSDPRKLTDTQYF. CDR3 DNA sequence: TGTGCCAGGAGTGACCCTAGGAAGTTGACAGATACGCAGTATTTT.

This rearrangement joins TRBV4-1 to TRBJ2-7; possibly TRBD1 for D (5 bases). Germline CDR1 is MGHRA and CDR2 is YSYEKL. V was clipped by 0 bases and J by 5 bases, with 11 bases between them. This CDR3 contains 14 residues. The CDR3 sequence is CASSQDRRGHEQYF. The CDR3 DNA reads as TGCGCCAGCAGCCAAGATCGAAGGGGCCACGAGCAGTACTTC.

V usage is TRBV7-9 and J usage is TRBJ1-2, with D unresolved. The CDR3 sequence is 16 residues long. The V end was cut by 6 bases, the J end by 5 bases, with 22 bases between. Germline-derived CDR1 and CDR2 are SEHNR and FQNEAQ (reference sequence). DNA for the CDR3: TGTGCCAGCAGTCCCGAGGGCAGGCCATCCCAGTATGGCTACACCTTC. It encodes CASSPEGRPSQYGYTF.

This clonotype was detected ten times or more. This rearrangement joins TRBV10-3 to TRBJ1-1; 8 bases align to TRBD1. The CDR3 totals 14 residues. J gave up 0 bases and V 6 bases, and 3 bases lay outside the gene matches. Germline CDR1 is ENHRY and CDR2 is SYGVKD. This CDR3 reads CAISGQGLNTEAFF. As DNA, the CDR3 is TGTGCCATCAGCGGACAGGGTCTGAACACTGAAGCTTTCTTT.

In this sample, this clonotype turned up many times. The genes are TRBV7-9 and TRBJ2-7; D ambiguous. V gave up 0 bases and J gave up 9 bases, with 12 bases separating them. The CDR3 length is 13 residues. Looked up from germline, CDR1 is SEHNR and CDR2 is FQNEAQ (reference sequence). This CDR3 is CASSLAVELGQYF. The CDR3 DNA reads as TGTGCCAGCAGCTTAGCGGTAGAGCTCGGGCAGTACTTC. The entire variable domain, with the rest obtained from reference TRBV7-9 and TRBJ2-7, is as follows: DTGVSQNPRHKITKRGQNVTFRCDPISEHNRLYWYRQTLGQGPEFLTYFQNEAQLEKSRLLSDRFSAERPKGSFSTLEIQRTEQGDSAMYLCASSLAVELGQYFGPGTRLTVT.

On this clonotype: This may be a read error: a much more frequent sequence differs by one nucleotide. V gene TRBV5-1 combines with J gene TRBJ2-2; 9 positions match TRBD1. The CDR3 has 18 amino acids. Germline CDR1 is SGHRS and CDR2 is YFSETQ. In nucleotides, the CDR3 is TGCGCCAGCAGTTTCGGAAGAGGAAGGGACAGGGATACCGTGGAGCTGTTTTTT. It specifies CASSFGRGRDRDTVELFF.

Notes on this clonotype: The junction departs from the called germline gene at one end, perhaps through a read error. The V gene is TRBV4-1, the J gene TRBJ2-7, with D unresolved. This CDR3 has 16 amino acids. Germline values: CDR1 MGHRA, CDR2 YSYEKL. CDR3 residues: CASNQPLTEPLYEQYF. The CDR3 bases are TGCGCCAGCAACCAACCCCTAACGGAGCCACTTTACGAGCAGTACTTC.

As concerns this clonotype: This may be a read error: a much more frequent sequence differs by one nucleotide. V and J are TRBV5-1 and TRBJ2-3; a possible D gene is TRBD2 (5 bases). The CDR3 extends over 18 amino acids. Germline values: CDR1 SGHRS, CDR2 YFSETQ. CDR3 sequence reads: CASSLVWTKRPSTDTQNF. Written as DNA, the CDR3 is TGCGCCAGCAGCTTGGTTTGGACCAAACGACCTAGCACAGATACGCAGAATTTT. Full variable domain (remainder filled in from reference TRBV5-1 and TRBJ2-3): KAGVTQTPRYLIKTRGQQVTLSCSPISGHRSVSWYQQTPGQGLQFLFEYFSETQRNKGNFPGRFSGRQFSNSRSEMNVSTLELGDSALYLCASSLVWTKRPSTDTQNFGPGTRLTVL.

As for this clonotype: This CDR3 is missing its conserved last phenylalanine or tryptophan, likely due to a read error. The CDR3 nucleotides are TGTGCCAGTTCTAGGACCGGGACAGACTACGAGCAGTACCTC. It codes for CASSRTGTDYEQYL. This chain uses TRBV19 with TRBJ2-7; 7 positions match TRBD1. Germline CDR1 is LNHDA and CDR2 is SQIVND (reference sequence). Unmatched junction bases numbered 10, after V lost 8 bases and J lost 3 bases. This CDR3 has 14 residues.

This clonotype was counted a few times. The CDR3 nucleotides are TGTGCCAGCAGTTACTCGAGCGCGGAGGCGGATATTAAGGAAGCTTTCTTT. Encoded protein: CASSYSSAEADIKEAFF. The chain carries TRBV6-6 and TRBJ1-1, with D unresolved. Germline loops: CDR1 MNHNY, CDR2 SVGAGI (reference sequence). The CDR3 covers 17 residues. The ends were cut back, 0 bases at V and 8 bases at J, with 22 bases in the middle.

As to this clonotype: This could be a read error, since a much larger clone is one nucleotide away. This chain links TRBV7-9 with TRBJ1-2, with D maybe TRBD1 (5 bases). This CDR3 comprises 13 residues. Trimming took off 1 base at V and 7 bases at J, with 10 bases between the two ends. Germline assignment: CDR1 SEHNR and CDR2 FQNEAQ (reference sequence). CDR3 bases: TGTGCCAGCAGCTTAGAAGAGGACACTGGCTACACCTTC. It encodes CASSLEEDTGYTF. The full variable domain, rest sourced from reference TRBV7-9 and TRBJ1-2, is DTGVSQNPRHKITKRGQNVTFRCDPISEHNRLYWYRQTLGQGPEFLTYFQNEAQLEKSRLLSDRFSAERPKGSFSTLEIQRTEQGDSAMYLCASSLEEDTGYTFGSGTRLTVV.

Worth noting for this clonotype: A junction boundary mismatches the germline segment, possibly from a read error. The V call is TRBV11-2, the J call TRBJ2-1; D might be TRBD2 (5 bases). The CDR3 has 15 residues. Germline CDR1 SGHAT, CDR2 FQNNGV. The CDR3 nucleotides read TGTGTCAGCAGCTTTAACGGGCCACTCGACAATGAGCGGTCCTTC. Its protein product is CVSSFNGPLDNERSF.

Worth noting for this clonotype: Because it lacks the conserved phenylalanine or tryptophan at the end, this CDR3 is likely a read error. The J gene is TRBJ1-2, the V gene TRBV12-3 or TRBV12-4; 9 bases line up with TRBD1. Trimming cost V 8 bases and J 3 bases; bases outside gene matches: 4. This CDR3 region has 13 residues. In nucleotides, the CDR3 is TGTGCCAGCGGCCGGACAGGGGACTATGGCTACACCTCC. Amino acids: CASGRTGDYGYTS.

A word on this clonotype: A read error may produce the germline difference seen at one junction end. The chain has TRBV5-5 and TRBJ2-7, with D perhaps matching TRBD2 (5 bases). The CDR3 is 13 amino acids. Germline V gives CDR1 SGHKS, CDR2 YYEKEE (reference sequence). CDR3: CAISFGLANEQYF. In DNA form, the CDR3 reads TGTGCCATCAGCTTTGGGCTAGCTAACGAGCAGTATTTC.

About this clonotype itself: One junction end does not reproduce the germline sequence, and a read error may be involved. The chain is built from TRBV11-2 and TRBJ2-5, with 8 bases aligning to TRBD2. The CDR3 contains 16 residues. Germline V CDR1 and CDR2: SGHAT, FQNNGV. The CDR3 reads CASSRSPGGGKESQYF. CDR3 bases: TGTGCCAGCAGCCGGTCTCCTGGCGGGGGGAAAGAGAGCCAGTACTTC.

In the case of this clonotype: A read error may be the cause here, since a much bigger clone is one base away. The chain combines TRBV11-2 with TRBJ2-7; 8 bases map to TRBD2. Germline CDR1 reads SGHAT; CDR2 reads FQNNGV. Trimming at V came to 3 bases and at J to 0 bases, leaving 19 bases not matched to a gene. The CDR3 totals 20 residues. DNA of the CDR3: TGTGCCAGCAGCTTGAGGGAGGGGAGGACTAGCTGGCTCAGCTCCTACGAGCAGTACTTC. Residues: CASSLREGRTSWLSSYEQYF.

A note on this clonotype: One end of the junction varies from germline; a read error may be responsible. The chain couples TRBV28 to TRBJ1-6; 8 bases align to TRBD1. This CDR3 spans 15 amino acids. CDR1 and CDR2 from the germline V gene are MDHEN and SYDVKM. The CDR3 bases are TGTGTCAGCAGAGCACCGGGACAGGCCTATTTACCCCTCCACTTT. This encodes CVSRAPGQAYLPLHF.